The clone carrying this TCR beta chain appeared a single time. Germline CDR1 LGHNA, CDR2 YSLEER. The CDR3 has 20 residues. The data stem from a study of blood T cells in healthy people across ages. It was with a sample-barcoded 5' primer and a J-beta primer mix that a second PCR of roughly 7 to 12 cycles was run. TCRdb called the 5' RACE reads again in MiXCR, with one record for every CDR3 protein. The repertoire has 580,000 or so distinct CDR3 sequences, 47% of them found once; the top ten carry approximately 25%. The rearrangement joins TRBV4-3 to TRBJ2-5; 9 nucleotides match TRBD2. Judging by the DNA end, TRBJ2-7 fits better; the J call may be wrong. Sequencing used blood. The TCR comes from a man older than 75 in good health. CDR3 protein: CASSQDVGSGSRGGAHEQYF. CDR3 in DNA: TGCGCCAGCAGCCAAGATGTTGGTAGCGGGAGTCGGGGGGGTGCGCACGAGCAGTACTTC.